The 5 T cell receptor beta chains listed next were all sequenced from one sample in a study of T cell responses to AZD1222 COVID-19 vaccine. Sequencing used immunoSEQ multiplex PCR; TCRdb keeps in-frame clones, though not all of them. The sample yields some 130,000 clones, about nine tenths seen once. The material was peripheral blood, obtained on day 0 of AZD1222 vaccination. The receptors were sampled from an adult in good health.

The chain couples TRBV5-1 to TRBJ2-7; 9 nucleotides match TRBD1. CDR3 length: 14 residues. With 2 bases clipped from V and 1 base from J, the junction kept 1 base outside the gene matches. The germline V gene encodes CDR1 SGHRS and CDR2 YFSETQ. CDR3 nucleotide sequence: TGCGCCAGCAGCTTCGGGACAGGGTCCTACGAGCAGTACTTC. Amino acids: CASSFGTGSYEQYF. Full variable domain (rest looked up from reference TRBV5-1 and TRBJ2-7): KAGVTQTPRYLIKTRGQQVTLSCSPISGHRSVSWYQQTPGQGLQFLFEYFSETQRNKGNFPGRFSGRQFSNSRSEMNVSTLELGDSALYLCASSFGTGSYEQYFGPGTRLTVT.

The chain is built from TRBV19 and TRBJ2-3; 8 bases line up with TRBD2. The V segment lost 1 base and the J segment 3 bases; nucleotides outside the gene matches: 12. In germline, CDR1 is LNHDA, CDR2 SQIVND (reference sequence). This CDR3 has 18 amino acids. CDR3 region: CASSIVPPQRGGTDTQYF. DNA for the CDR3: TGTGCCAGTAGTATAGTCCCCCCTCAACGGGGGGGAACAGATACGCAGTATTTT.

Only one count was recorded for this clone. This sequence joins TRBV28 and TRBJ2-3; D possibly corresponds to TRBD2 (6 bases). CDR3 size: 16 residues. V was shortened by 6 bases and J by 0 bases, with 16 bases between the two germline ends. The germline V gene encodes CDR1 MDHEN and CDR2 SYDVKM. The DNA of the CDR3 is TGTGCCAGCAGCCACTATAGCGGAACTAGCACAGATACGCAGTATTTT. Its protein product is CASSHYSGTSTDTQYF.

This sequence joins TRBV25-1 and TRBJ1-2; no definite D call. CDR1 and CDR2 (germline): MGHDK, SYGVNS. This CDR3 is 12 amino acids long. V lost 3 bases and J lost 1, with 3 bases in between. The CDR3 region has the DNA TGTGCCAGCAGTGACCATAACTATGGCTACACCTTC. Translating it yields CASSDHNYGYTF.

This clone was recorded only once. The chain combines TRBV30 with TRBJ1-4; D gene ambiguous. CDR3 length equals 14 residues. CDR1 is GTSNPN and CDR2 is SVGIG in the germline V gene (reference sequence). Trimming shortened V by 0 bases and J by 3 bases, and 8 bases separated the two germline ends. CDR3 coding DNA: TGTGCCTGGAGTGTCAGCGGAGCTAATGAAAAACTGTTTTTT. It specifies CAWSVSGANEKLFF.